The rows below give T cell receptor beta chains drawn from one sample of a study of T cell changes during pregnancy in multiple sclerosis. Assay: immunoSEQ multiplex PCR; the TCRdb copy retains only in-frame clones and omits some. The sample holds some 80,000 clones, 94% seen once. The sequencing used CD4+ T cells from peripheral blood mononuclear cells, collected after pregnancy. The receptors shown here come from a female donor with multiple sclerosis, enrolled in a pregnancy study. Each CDR3 is given with its conserved first and last residue. A D gene is named only where the DNA matches it firmly. Size tells how often a clone was seen (once, few, many) or the class of an expanded clone, and some rows leave it out.

j_gene: TRBJ2-2; d_gene: TRBD2; abundance: .; v_gene: TRBV5-4; CDR3aa: CASSIPGLAATGELFF; CDR3nt: TGTGCCAGCAGCATACCGGGACTAGCGGCCACCGGGGAGCTGTTTTTT
j_gene: TRBJ1-4; d_gene: .; abundance: .; v_gene: TRBV5-1; CDR3aa: CASSLEAVNEKLFF; CDR3nt: TGCGCCAGCAGCTTAGAGGCAGTTAATGAAAAACTGTTTTTT
j_gene: TRBJ1-5; d_gene: .; abundance: .; v_gene: TRBV30; CDR3aa: CAWSSHGPKPQHF; CDR3nt: TGTGCCTGGAGTTCCCACGGTCCTAAACCCCAGCATTTT
j_gene: TRBJ2-7; d_gene: .; abundance: .; v_gene: TRBV28; CDR3aa: CASSSAGSQREQYF; CDR3nt: TGTGCCAGCAGTTCTGCGGGATCCCAACGCGAGCAGTACTTC
j_gene: TRBJ2-1; d_gene: TRBD1; abundance: .; v_gene: TRBV14; CDR3aa: CASSQDQGTGNEQFF; CDR3nt: TGTGCCAGCAGCCAAGACCAGGGGACAGGCAATGAGCAGTTCTTC
j_gene: TRBJ1-5; d_gene: TRBD1; abundance: .; v_gene: TRBV20-1; CDR3aa: CSARGTGPQHF; CDR3nt: TGCAGTGCTAGAGGGACAGGACCCCAGCATTTT
j_gene: TRBJ2-3; d_gene: TRBD2; abundance: .; v_gene: TRBV5-4; CDR3aa: CASSTSGSKRDTQYF; CDR3nt: TGTGCCAGCAGCACTAGCGGGAGTAAGAGAGATACGCAGTATTTT
j_gene: TRBJ1-5; d_gene: .; abundance: .; v_gene: TRBV27; CDR3aa: CASSFGHRNQPQHF; CDR3nt: TGTGCCAGCAGTTTTGGTCACCGGAATCAGCCCCAGCATTTT
j_gene: TRBJ2-3; d_gene: .; abundance: .; v_gene: TRBV5-1; CDR3aa: CASSLASGGVSSTDTQYF; CDR3nt: TGCGCCAGCAGTTTGGCCAGCGGAGGGGTCTCTAGCACAGATACGCAGTATTTT
j_gene: TRBJ2-7; d_gene: TRBD2; abundance: once; v_gene: TRBV11-2; CDR3aa: CASRRTSGSALSSYEQYF; CDR3nt: TGTGCCAGCAGACGGACTAGCGGGAGCGCCTTGAGCTCCTACGAGCAGTACTTC
j_gene: TRBJ2-3; d_gene: TRBD2; abundance: .; v_gene: TRBV5-6; CDR3aa: CASSFLSGRTADTQYF; CDR3nt: TGTGCCAGCAGCTTCCTTAGCGGGAGGACGGCAGATACGCAGTATTTT
j_gene: TRBJ2-1; d_gene: TRBD2; abundance: .; v_gene: TRBV7-9; CDR3aa: CASRLSRTSGYNEQFF; CDR3nt: TGTGCCAGCAGACTCAGTAGGACTAGCGGGTACAATGAGCAGTTCTTC
j_gene: TRBJ2-7; d_gene: TRBD2; abundance: .; v_gene: TRBV5-1; CDR3aa: CASSMGLAGDYEQYF; CDR3nt: TGCGCCAGCAGCATGGGACTAGCGGGAGACTACGAGCAGTACTTC
j_gene: TRBJ2-1; d_gene: .; abundance: .; v_gene: TRBV4-2; CDR3aa: CASSQAGTGRTGRAGGQFF; CDR3nt: TGTGCCAGCAGCCAAGCCGGGACAGGGCGTACCGGGAGGGCCGGGGGGCAGTTCTTC
j_gene: TRBJ1-4; d_gene: TRBD1; abundance: .; v_gene: TRBV4-3; CDR3aa: CASSQDFWPGQGIRSEKLFF; CDR3nt: TGCGCCAGCAGCCAAGATTTTTGGCCGGGACAGGGGATTCGAAGTGAAAAACTGTTTTTT
j_gene: TRBJ1-5; d_gene: .; abundance: .; v_gene: TRBV11-2; CDR3aa: CASSPSRNQPQHF; CDR3nt: TGTGCCAGCAGCCCCTCGAGGAATCAGCCCCAGCATTTT
j_gene: TRBJ1-2; d_gene: .; abundance: .; v_gene: TRBV5-4; CDR3aa: CASSPTGGLGYGYTF; CDR3nt: TGTGCCAGCAGCCCGACAGGTGGGCTTGGCTATGGCTACACCTTC
j_gene: TRBJ1-5; d_gene: .; abundance: once; v_gene: TRBV18; CDR3aa: CASSPGGGNQPQHF; CDR3nt: TGTGCCAGCTCACCGGGGGGGGGCAATCAGCCCCAGCATTTT
j_gene: TRBJ2-7; d_gene: TRBD2; abundance: .; v_gene: TRBV5-1; CDR3aa: CASSSIAGGPDEQYF; CDR3nt: TGCGCCAGCAGCTCTATAGCGGGAGGGCCGGACGAGCAGTACTTC
j_gene: TRBJ2-1; d_gene: TRBD2; abundance: .; v_gene: TRBV7-2; CDR3aa: CASSLRAGVWNEQFF; CDR3nt: TGTGCCAGCAGCTTAAGAGCGGGAGTCTGGAATGAGCAGTTCTTC
j_gene: TRBJ2-5; d_gene: TRBD2; abundance: .; v_gene: TRBV9; CDR3aa: CASSVDGLAGLVETQYF; CDR3nt: TGTGCCAGCAGCGTCGACGGACTAGCGGGGTTAGTGGAGACCCAGTACTTC
j_gene: TRBJ2-1; d_gene: TRBD2; abundance: .; v_gene: TRBV7-2; CDR3aa: CASSFRLAGNNEQFF; CDR3nt: TGTGCCAGCAGCTTCAGGTTAGCGGGAAACAATGAGCAGTTCTTC
j_gene: TRBJ1-2; d_gene: .; abundance: .; v_gene: TRBV7-9; CDR3aa: CASSLGPAGGYTF; CDR3nt: TGTGCCAGCAGCTTAGGTCCAGCAGGTGGCTACACCTTC
j_gene: TRBJ2-7; d_gene: TRBD2; abundance: .; v_gene: TRBV5-1; CDR3aa: CASSTSGGSYEQYF; CDR3nt: TGCGCCAGCAGCACTAGCGGGGGCTCCTACGAGCAGTACTTC
j_gene: TRBJ2-5; d_gene: .; abundance: .; v_gene: TRBV13; CDR3aa: CASSFGGLPKAQYF; CDR3nt: TGTGCCAGCAGCTTCGGCGGACTCCCGAAGGCCCAGTACTTC
j_gene: TRBJ2-1; d_gene: .; abundance: .; v_gene: TRBV23-1; CDR3aa: CASSQSGSHFF; CDR3nt: TGCGCCAGCAGTCAATCGGGGAGCCACTTCTTC
j_gene: TRBJ1-1; d_gene: TRBD1; abundance: .; v_gene: TRBV28; CDR3aa: CASSSLGTGGAEAFF; CDR3nt: TGTGCCAGCAGCTCCCTAGGGACAGGGGGGGCTGAAGCTTTCTTT
j_gene: TRBJ2-7; d_gene: TRBD2; abundance: .; v_gene: TRBV6-1; CDR3aa: CASSELAGVNYEQYF; CDR3nt: TGTGCCAGCAGTGAACTAGCGGGAGTAAACTACGAGCAGTACTTC
j_gene: TRBJ2-7; d_gene: TRBD1; abundance: .; v_gene: TRBV11-3; CDR3aa: CASAKTGGVYEQYF; CDR3nt: TGTGCCAGCGCTAAGACAGGGGGAGTTTACGAGCAGTACTTC